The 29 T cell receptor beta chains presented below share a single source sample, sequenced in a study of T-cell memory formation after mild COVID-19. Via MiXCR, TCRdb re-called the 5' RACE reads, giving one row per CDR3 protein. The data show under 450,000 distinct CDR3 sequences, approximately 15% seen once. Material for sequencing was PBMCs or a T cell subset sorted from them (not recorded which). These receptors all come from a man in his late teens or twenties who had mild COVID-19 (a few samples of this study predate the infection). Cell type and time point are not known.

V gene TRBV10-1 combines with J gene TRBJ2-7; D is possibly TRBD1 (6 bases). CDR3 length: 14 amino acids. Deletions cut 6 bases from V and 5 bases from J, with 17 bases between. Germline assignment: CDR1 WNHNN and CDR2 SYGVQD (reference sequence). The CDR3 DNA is TGCGCCAGCAGCCACAGGGTAGACGGAGACGAGCAGTACTTC. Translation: CASSHRVDGDEQYF.

This CDR3 reads CASSLGGAPLQETQYF. The DNA for the CDR3 is TGTGCCAGCAGCTTAGGAGGGGCCCCTCTCCAAGAGACCCAGTACTTC. The V call is TRBV7-7, the J call TRBJ2-5, with D possibly called TRBD1 or TRBD2 (5 bases each). V dropped 1 base and J dropped 1 base, with 13 bases sitting between them. CDR3 length: 16 residues. Germline CDR1 is SSHAT and CDR2 is FNYEAQ (reference sequence).

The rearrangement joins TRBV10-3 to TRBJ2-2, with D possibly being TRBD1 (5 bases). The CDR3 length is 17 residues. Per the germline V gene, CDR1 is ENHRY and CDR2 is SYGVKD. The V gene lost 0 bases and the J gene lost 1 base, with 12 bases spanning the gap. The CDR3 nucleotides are TGTGCCATCAGTGAGTCTGGGGCTCGAAAGAACACCGGGGAGCTGTTTTTT. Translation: CAISESGARKNTGELFF.

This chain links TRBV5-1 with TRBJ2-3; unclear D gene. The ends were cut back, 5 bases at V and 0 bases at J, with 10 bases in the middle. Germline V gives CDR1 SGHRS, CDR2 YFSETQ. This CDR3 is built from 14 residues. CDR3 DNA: TGCGCCAGCAGGGGCTCGCCTAGCACAGATACGCAGTATTTT. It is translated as CASRGSPSTDTQYF.

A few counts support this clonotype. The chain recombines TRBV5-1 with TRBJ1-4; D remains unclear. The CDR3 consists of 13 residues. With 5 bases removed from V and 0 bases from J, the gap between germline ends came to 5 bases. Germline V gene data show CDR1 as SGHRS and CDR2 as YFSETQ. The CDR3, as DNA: TGCGCCAGCAGTCGCGCAACTAATGAAAAACTGTTTTTT. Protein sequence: CASSRATNEKLFF.

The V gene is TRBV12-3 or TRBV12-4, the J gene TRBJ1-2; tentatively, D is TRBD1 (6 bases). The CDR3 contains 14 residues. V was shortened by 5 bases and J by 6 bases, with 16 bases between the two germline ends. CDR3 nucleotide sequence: TGTGCCAGCAGTCCCGCGTACAGGGATAATGGCTACACCTTC. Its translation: CASSPAYRDNGYTF.

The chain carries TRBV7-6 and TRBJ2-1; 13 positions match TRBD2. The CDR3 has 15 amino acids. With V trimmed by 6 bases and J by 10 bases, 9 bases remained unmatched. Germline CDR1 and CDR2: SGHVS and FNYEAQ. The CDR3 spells CASRPTSGGAGEQFF. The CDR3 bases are TGTGCCAGCAGACCTACTAGCGGGGGGGCAGGGGAGCAGTTCTTC.

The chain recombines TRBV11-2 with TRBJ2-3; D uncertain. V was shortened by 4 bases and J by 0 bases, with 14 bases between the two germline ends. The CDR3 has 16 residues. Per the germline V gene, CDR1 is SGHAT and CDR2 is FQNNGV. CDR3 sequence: CASSSSFYPSTDTQYF. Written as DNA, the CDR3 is TGTGCCAGCAGCTCTTCGTTCTACCCAAGCACAGATACGCAGTATTTT. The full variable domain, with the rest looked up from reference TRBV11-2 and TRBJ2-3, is EAGVAQSPRYKIIEKRQSVAFWCNPISGHATLYWYQQILGQGPKLLIQFQNNGVVDDSQLPKDRFSAERLKGVDSTLKIQPAKLEDSAVYLCASSSSFYPSTDTQYFGPGTRLTVL.

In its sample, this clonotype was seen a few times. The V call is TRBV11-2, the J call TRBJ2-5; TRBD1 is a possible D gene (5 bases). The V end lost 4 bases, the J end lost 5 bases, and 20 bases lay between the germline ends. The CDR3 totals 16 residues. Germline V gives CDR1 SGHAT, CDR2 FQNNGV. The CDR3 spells CASSSSGLPRRETQYF. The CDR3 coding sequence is TGTGCCAGCAGCTCCTCAGGGTTACCACGGCGGGAGACCCAGTACTTC.

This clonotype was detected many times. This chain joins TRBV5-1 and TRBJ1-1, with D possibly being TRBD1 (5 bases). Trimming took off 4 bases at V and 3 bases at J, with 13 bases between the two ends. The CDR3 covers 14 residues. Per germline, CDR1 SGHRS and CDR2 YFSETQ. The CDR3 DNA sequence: TGCGCCAGCAGCCTGATGCTGGGGGACACTGAAGCTTTCTTT. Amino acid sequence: CASSLMLGDTEAFF.

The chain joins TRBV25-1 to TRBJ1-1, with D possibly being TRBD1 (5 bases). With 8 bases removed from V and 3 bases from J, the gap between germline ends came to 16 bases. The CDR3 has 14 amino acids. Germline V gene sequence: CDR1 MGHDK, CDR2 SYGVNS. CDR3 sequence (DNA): TGTGCCAGCCTACCTTGGGGCGGGGACACTGAAGCTTTCTTT. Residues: CASLPWGGDTEAFF.

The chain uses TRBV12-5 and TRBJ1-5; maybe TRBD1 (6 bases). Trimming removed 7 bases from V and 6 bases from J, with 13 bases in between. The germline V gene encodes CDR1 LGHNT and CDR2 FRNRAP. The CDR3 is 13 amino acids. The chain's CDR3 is CASALGGSQPQHF. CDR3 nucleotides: TGTGCTAGTGCCTTAGGGGGTTCTCAGCCCCAGCATTTT.

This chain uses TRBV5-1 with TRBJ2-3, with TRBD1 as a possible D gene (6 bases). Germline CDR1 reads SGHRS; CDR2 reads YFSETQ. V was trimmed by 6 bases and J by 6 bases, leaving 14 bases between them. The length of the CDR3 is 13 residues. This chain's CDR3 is CASNWVGADTQYF. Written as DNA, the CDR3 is TGCGCCAGCAACTGGGTGGGGGCGGATACGCAGTATTTT.

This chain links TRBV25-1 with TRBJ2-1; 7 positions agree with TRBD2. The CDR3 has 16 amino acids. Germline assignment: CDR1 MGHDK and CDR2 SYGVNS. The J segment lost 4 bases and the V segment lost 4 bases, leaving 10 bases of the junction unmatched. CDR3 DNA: TGTGCCAGCAGTGGTACGGGACTATCTGTATACAATGAGCAGTTCTTC. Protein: CASSGTGLSVYNEQFF. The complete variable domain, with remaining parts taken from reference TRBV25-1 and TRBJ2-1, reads EADIYQTPRYLVIGTGKKITLECSQTMGHDKMYWYQQDPGMELHLIHYSYGVNSTEKGDLSSESTVSRIRTEHFPLTLESARPSHTSQYLCASSGTGLSVYNEQFFGPGTRLTVL.

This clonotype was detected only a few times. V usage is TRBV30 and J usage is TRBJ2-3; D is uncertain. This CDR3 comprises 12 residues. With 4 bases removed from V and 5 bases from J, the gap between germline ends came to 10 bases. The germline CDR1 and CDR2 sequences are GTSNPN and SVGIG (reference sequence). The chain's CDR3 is CAWINIGDTQYF. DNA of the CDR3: TGTGCCTGGATTAATATCGGAGATACGCAGTATTTT. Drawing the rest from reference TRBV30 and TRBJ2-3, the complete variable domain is SQTIHQWPATLVQPVGSPLSLECTVEGTSNPNLYWYRQAAGRGLQLLFYSVGIGQISSEVPQNLSASRPQDRQFILSSKKLLLSDSGFYLCAWINIGDTQYFGPGTRLTVL.

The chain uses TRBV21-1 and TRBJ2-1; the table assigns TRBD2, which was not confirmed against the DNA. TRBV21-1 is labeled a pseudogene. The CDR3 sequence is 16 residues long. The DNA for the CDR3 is TGTGCCAGCAGCAGCCACCGCAGGGCCGGGTACAATGAGCAGTTCTTC. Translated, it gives CASSSHRRAGYNEQFF.

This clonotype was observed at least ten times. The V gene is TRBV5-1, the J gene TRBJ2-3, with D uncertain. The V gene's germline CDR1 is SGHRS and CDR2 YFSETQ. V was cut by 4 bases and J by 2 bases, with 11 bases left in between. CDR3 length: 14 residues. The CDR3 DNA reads TGCGCCAGCAGCGTCGTAGATCACACAGATACGCAGTATTTT. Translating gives CASSVVDHTDTQYF.

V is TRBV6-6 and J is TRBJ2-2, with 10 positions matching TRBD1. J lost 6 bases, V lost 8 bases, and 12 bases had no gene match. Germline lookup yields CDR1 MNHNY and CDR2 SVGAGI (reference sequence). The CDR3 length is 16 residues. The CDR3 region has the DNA TGTGCCAGCGGAGACGACAGGGGGCAGAGGGCCGGGGAGCTGTTTTTT. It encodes CASGDDRGQRAGELFF.

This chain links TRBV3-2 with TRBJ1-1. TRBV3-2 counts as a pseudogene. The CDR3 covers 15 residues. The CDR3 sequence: CASSQEGPDNTEAFF. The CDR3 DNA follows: TGTGCCAGCAGCCAAGAAGGGCCGGACAACACTGAAGCTTTCTTT.

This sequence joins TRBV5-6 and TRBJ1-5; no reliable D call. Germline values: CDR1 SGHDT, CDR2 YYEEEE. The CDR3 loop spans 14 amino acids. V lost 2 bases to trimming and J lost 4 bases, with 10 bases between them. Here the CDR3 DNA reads TGTGCCAGCAGCTTCGTAGGAGAAAATCAGCCCCAGCATTTT. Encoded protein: CASSFVGENQPQHF. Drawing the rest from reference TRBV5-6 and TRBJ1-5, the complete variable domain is DAGVTQSPTHLIKTRGQQVTLRCSPKSGHDTVSWYQQALGQGPQFIFQYYEEEERQRGNFPDRFSGHQFPNYSSELNVNALLLGDSALYLCASSFVGENQPQHFGDGTRLSIL.

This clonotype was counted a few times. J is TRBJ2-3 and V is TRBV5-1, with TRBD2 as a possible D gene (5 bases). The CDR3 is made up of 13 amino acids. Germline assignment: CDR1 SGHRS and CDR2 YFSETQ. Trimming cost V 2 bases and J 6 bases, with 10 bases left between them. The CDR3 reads CASSFYPGDTQYF. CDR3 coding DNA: TGCGCCAGCAGCTTCTACCCGGGGGATACGCAGTATTTT.

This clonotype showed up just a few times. The CDR3 is CASSQERSGAGQFF. The CDR3 DNA is TGTGCCAGCAGCCAAGAACGGTCGGGAGCGGGGCAGTTCTTC. This chain joins TRBV3-1 and TRBJ2-1; D is perhaps TRBD2 (6 bases). V was pared by 0 bases and J by 12 bases, with 15 bases between. The CDR3 is 14 residues long. Germline lookup yields CDR1 LGHDT and CDR2 YNNKEL (reference sequence).

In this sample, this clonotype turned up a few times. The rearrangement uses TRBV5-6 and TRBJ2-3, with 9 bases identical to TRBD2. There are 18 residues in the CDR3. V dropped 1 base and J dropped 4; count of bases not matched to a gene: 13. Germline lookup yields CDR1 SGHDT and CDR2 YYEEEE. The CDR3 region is CASSLLAGGRFSPDTQYF. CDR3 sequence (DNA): TGTGCCAGCAGCTTGTTGGCGGGGGGGCGCTTCAGCCCAGATACGCAGTATTTT.

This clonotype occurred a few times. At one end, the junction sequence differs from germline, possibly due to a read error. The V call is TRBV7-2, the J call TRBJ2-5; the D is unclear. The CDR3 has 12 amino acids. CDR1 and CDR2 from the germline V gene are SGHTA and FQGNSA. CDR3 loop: CASSSGKTPRNF. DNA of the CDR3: TGTGCCAGCAGCTCCGGCAAGACCCCCAGGAACTTC.

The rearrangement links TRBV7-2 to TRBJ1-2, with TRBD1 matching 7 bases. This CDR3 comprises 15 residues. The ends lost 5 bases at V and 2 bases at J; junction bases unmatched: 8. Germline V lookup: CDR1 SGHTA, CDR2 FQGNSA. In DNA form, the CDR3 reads TGTGCCAGCAGCAGACAGGGAATAGTAAACTATGGCTACACCTTC. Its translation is CASSRQGIVNYGYTF.

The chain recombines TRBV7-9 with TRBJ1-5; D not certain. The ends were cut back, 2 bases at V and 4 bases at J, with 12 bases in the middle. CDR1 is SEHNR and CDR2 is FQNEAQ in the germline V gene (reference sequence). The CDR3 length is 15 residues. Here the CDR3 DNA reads TGTGCCAGCAGCTTATATGGAGGGTTGAATCAGCCCCAGCATTTT. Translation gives CASSLYGGLNQPQHF.

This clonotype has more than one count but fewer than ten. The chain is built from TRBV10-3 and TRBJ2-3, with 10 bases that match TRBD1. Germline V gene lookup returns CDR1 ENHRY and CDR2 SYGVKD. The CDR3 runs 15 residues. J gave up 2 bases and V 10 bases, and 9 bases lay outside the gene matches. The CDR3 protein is CATRQGADSTDTQYF. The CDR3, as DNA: TGTGCCACACGACAGGGGGCGGATTCCACAGATACGCAGTATTTT.

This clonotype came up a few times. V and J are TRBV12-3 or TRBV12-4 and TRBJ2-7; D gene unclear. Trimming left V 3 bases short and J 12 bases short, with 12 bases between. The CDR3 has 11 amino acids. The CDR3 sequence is CASSLVGNPYF. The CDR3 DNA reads TGTGCCAGCAGTTTGGTTGGGAACCCGTACTTC.

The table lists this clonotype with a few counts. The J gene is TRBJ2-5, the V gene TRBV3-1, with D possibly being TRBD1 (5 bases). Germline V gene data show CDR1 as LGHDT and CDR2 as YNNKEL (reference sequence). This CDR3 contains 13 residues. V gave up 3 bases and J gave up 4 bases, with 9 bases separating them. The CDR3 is CASSHRQLETQYF. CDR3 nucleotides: TGTGCCAGCAGCCACCGACAGTTAGAGACCCAGTACTTC.